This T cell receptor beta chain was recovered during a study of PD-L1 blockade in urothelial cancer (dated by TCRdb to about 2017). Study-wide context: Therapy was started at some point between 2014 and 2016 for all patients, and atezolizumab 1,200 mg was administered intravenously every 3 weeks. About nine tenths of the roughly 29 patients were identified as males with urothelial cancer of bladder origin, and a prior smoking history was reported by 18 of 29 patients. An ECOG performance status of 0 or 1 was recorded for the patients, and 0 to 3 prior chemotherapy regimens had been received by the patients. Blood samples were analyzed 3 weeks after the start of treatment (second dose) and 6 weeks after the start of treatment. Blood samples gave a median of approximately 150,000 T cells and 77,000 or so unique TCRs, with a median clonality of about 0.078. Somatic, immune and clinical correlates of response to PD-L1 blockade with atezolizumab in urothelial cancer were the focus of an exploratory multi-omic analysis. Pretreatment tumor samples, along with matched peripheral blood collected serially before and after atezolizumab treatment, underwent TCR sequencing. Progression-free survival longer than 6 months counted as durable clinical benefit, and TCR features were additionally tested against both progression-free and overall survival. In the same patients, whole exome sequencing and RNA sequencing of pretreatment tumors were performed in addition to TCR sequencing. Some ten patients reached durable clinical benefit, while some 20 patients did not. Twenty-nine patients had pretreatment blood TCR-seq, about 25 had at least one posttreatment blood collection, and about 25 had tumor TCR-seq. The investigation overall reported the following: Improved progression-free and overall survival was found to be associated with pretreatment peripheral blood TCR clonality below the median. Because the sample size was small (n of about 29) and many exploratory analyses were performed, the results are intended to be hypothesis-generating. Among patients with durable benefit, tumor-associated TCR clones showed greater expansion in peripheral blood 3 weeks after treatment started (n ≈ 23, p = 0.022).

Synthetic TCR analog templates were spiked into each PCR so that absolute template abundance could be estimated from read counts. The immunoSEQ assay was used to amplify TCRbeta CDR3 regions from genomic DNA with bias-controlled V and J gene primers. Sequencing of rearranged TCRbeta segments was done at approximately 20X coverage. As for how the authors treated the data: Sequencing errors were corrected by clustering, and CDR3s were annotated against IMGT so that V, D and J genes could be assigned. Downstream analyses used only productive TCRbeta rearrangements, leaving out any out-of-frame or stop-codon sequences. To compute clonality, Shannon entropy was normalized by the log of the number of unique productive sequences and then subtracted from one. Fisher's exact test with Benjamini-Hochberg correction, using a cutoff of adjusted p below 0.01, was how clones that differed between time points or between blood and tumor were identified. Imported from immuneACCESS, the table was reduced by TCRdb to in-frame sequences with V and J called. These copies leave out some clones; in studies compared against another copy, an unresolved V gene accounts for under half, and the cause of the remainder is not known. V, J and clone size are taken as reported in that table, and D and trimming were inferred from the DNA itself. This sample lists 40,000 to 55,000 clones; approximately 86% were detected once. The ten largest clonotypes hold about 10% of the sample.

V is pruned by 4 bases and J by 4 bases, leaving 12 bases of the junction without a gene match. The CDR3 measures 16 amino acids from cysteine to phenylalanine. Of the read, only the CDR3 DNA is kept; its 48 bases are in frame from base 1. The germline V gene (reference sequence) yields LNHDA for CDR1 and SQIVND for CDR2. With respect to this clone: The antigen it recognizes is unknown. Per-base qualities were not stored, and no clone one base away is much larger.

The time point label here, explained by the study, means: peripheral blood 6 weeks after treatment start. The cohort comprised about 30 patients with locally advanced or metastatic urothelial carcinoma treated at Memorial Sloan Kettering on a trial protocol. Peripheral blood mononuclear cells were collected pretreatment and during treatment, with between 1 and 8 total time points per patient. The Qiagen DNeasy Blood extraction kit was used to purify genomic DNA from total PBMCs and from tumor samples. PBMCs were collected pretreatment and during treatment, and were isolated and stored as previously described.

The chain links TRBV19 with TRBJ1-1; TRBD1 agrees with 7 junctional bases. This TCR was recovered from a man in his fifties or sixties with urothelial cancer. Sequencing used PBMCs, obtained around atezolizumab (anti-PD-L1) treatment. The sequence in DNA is TGTGCCAGTAGTAAGACCTCCTACAGGGGAAGCACTGAAGCTTTCTTT. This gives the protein CASSKTSYRGSTEAFF. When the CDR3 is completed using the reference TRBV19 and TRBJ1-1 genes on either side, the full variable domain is DGGITQSPKYLFRKEGQNVTLSCEQNLNHDAMYWYRQDPGQGLRLIYYSQIVNDFQKGDIAEGYSVSREKKESFPLTVTSAQKNPTAFYLCASSKTSYRGSTEAFFGQGTRLTVV.